The 15 T cell receptor beta chains in this list originate from one sample, sequenced in a study of PD-L1 blockade in urothelial cancer. Time point here: pretreatment peripheral blood. Assay used: immunoSEQ multiplex PCR; TCRdb lists only in-frame clones, some missing. The table includes 30,000 to 40,000 clones, roughly four fifths detected once. Sequenced material: PBMCs, taken around atezolizumab (anti-PD-L1) treatment. The receptors originated from a man between 60 and 75 years old with urothelial cancer.

This clone was seen only once. The chain is built from TRBV6-5 and TRBJ2-1; D unclear. In germline, CDR1 is MNHEY, CDR2 SVGAGI. The ends were cut back, 6 bases at V and 8 bases at J, with 11 bases in the middle. The CDR3 sequence is 12 residues long. Written as DNA, the CDR3 is TGTGCCAGCAGACGTAGCCCCCATGAGCAGTTCTTC. Translated: CASRRSPHEQFF.

The rearrangement links TRBV10-1 to TRBJ1-1; 7 nucleotides agree with TRBD1. Trimming removed 5 bases from V and 0 bases from J; junction bases left unmatched: 6. Germline-derived CDR1 and CDR2 are WNHNN and SYGVQD (reference sequence). The CDR3 sequence is 15 residues long. The CDR3 is CASSSNRGMNTEAFF. In nucleotides, the CDR3 is TGCGCCAGCAGTTCGAACAGGGGTATGAACACTGAAGCTTTCTTT.

The gene calls are TRBV2 and TRBJ1-6; D is possibly TRBD1 (5 bases). The length of the CDR3 is 13 residues. Per germline, CDR1 SNHLY and CDR2 FYNNEI. V gave up 7 bases and J gave up 7 bases, with 11 bases separating them. This CDR3 reads CASKERGNSPLHF. The CDR3 coding sequence is TGTGCCAGCAAAGAACGGGGGAATTCACCCCTCCACTTT.

CDR3: CASSDRGPSSSPLHF. CDR3 coding DNA: TGTGCCAGCAGTGACAGGGGGCCTTCGAGTTCACCCCTCCACTTT. The chain has TRBV2 and TRBJ1-6, with 8 bases fitting TRBD1. Per the germline V gene, CDR1 is SNHLY and CDR2 is FYNNEI. This CDR3 comprises 15 residues. V trimming: 3 bases; J trimming: 9 bases; junction bases outside the gene matches: 7.

This clone appeared a few times. The chain combines TRBV28 with TRBJ2-7, with 14 bases matching TRBD2. From germline, CDR1 is MDHEN and CDR2 SYDVKM. The CDR3 consists of 17 residues. The junction had 6 bases not matched to a gene; V was cut back by 5 bases and J by 0 bases. CDR3 nucleotides: TGTGCCAGCAGTGGGACTAGCGGGGGCCAGAGCTCCTACGAGCAGTACTTC. It yields the protein CASSGTSGGQSSYEQYF.

This chain uses TRBV27 with TRBJ2-3; D might be TRBD2 (5 bases). Germline CDR1 is MNHEY and CDR2 is SMNVEV (reference sequence). The length of the CDR3 is 13 residues. V lost 4 bases to trimming and J lost 6 bases, with 11 bases between them. CDR3 region: CASSSSTGDTQYF. The DNA for the CDR3 is TGTGCCAGCAGTTCCTCTACGGGGGATACGCAGTATTTT.

This chain connects TRBV29-1 to TRBJ1-2; TRBD1 is a possible D gene (6 bases). This CDR3 spans 14 amino acids. Trimming pared 1 base from V and 5 bases from J, leaving 14 bases between. Germline V lookup: CDR1 SQVTM, CDR2 ANQGSEA. The CDR3 nucleotides are TGCAGCGTTGAAGTCGACAGGACCGGTTATGGCTACACCTTC. Translating gives CSVEVDRTGYGYTF.

The chain recombines TRBV4-2 with TRBJ2-1, with unresolved D. Germline CDR1 LGHNA, CDR2 YNFKEQ. V lost 0 bases, J lost 0 bases, and 9 bases lay in between. The CDR3 covers 16 residues. The CDR3 region has the DNA TGTGCCAGCAGCCAAGATTCCTCCAGCTCCTACAATGAGCAGTTCTTC. Residues: CASSQDSSSSYNEQFF.

The rearrangement links TRBV5-8 to TRBJ1-1; D is uncertain. Germline V CDR1 and CDR2: SGHTS, YDEGEE. This CDR3 is 14 amino acids long. Deletions cut 0 bases from V and 1 base from J, with 7 bases between. CDR3 residues: CASSLGGQNTEAFF. CDR3 sequence (DNA): TGTGCCAGCAGCTTGGGAGGGCAGAACACTGAAGCTTTCTTT.

This chain joins TRBV2 and TRBJ2-7; 9 bases map to TRBD1. The junction had 8 bases not matched to a gene; V was cut back by 4 bases and J by 1 base. CDR3 size: 16 residues. The germline CDR1 and CDR2 sequences are SNHLY and FYNNEI. CDR3 coding DNA: TGTGCCAGCAGTGCTTTGTTGGGACAGGGTTCCTACGAGCAGTACTTC. Its translation is CASSALLGQGSYEQYF.

The gene calls are TRBV7-2 and TRBJ1-1; D is uncertain. The germline gives CDR1 SGHTA, CDR2 FQGNSA. This CDR3 comprises 13 residues. Trimming shortened V by 1 base and J by 3 bases, and 6 bases separated the two germline ends. The CDR3 reads CASSLEADTEAFF. The CDR3 region has the DNA TGTGCCAGCAGCTTAGAAGCGGACACTGAAGCTTTCTTT.

This rearrangement joins TRBV6-1 to TRBJ1-5, with D possibly TRBD1 on 6 matching bases. CDR1 and CDR2 (germline): MNHNS, SASEGT. The CDR3 loop spans 15 amino acids. Trimming shortened V by 7 bases and J by 1 base, and 14 bases separated the two germline ends. In DNA, the CDR3 is TGTGCCAGCAAACCTCAGGGGCTAAGCAATCAGCCCCAGCATTTT. This encodes CASKPQGLSNQPQHF.

V is TRBV4-2 and J is TRBJ1-6; 7 bases are a match to TRBD1. Losses at the gene ends were 0 bases for V and 7 bases for J; bases not matched to a gene: 3. Germline V gene lookup returns CDR1 LGHNA and CDR2 YNFKEQ. The CDR3 is made up of 15 amino acids. The CDR3: CASSQDFRGNSPLHF. The CDR3 nucleotides read TGTGCCAGCAGCCAAGATTTCAGGGGGAATTCACCCCTCCACTTT.

The chain uses TRBV5-4 and TRBJ1-2; TRBD1 matches at 12 bases. Looked up from germline, CDR1 is SGHNT and CDR2 is YYREEE (reference sequence). Trimming removed 3 bases from V and 7 bases from J; junction bases left unmatched: 7. The CDR3 covers 15 residues. CDR3 sequence (DNA): TGTGCCAGCAGCTCCGGGACAGGGGGCGCGAGTGGCTACACCTTC. Translating gives CASSSGTGGASGYTF.

This clone has just one count. DNA of the CDR3: TGTGCCAGCAGTTACGACAGGGTCACAGATACGCAGTATTTT. As protein: CASSYDRVTDTQYF. V gene TRBV6-6 combines with J gene TRBJ2-3, with 7 bases that match TRBD1. CDR3 length equals 14 residues. Germline V CDR1 and CDR2: MNHNY, SVGAGI (reference sequence). The junction had 1 base not matched to a gene; V was cut back by 2 bases and J by 2 bases.